This TCR beta chain originates from a study of blood T cell repertoires in COVID-19. Germline V gene lookup returns CDR1 SGHNT and CDR2 YYREEE (reference sequence). This CDR3 is built from 14 residues. V dropped 0 bases and J dropped 5 bases, with 11 bases sitting between them. Only in-frame clones appear in the TCRdb table, and some are missing; sequencing was by immunoSEQ multiplex PCR. The sample contains under 300,000 clones, roughly nine tenths of which appear only once. This sequence joins TRBV5-4 and TRBJ1-2, with D unresolved. Source material: peripheral blood. The sequence derives from a man aged 55-75 years with acute or convalescent COVID-19. CDR3 bases: TGTGCCAGCAGCTTGGATATCAGCGGGTATGGCTACACCTTC. Translating it yields CASSLDISGYGYTF.